This T cell receptor (beta chain) is drawn from a study of shared clonotypes between healthy human individuals (dated by TCRdb to 2018 to 2020). A note on the overall study: The cohort comprised a couple of women and a few men aged 18 to 49 years. Per donor, three plates each were used for CD4 naive and CD4 memory, two for CD8 naive, and one for CD8 memory. To estimate repertoire size and how much clonotype sharing occurs between individuals, the study deeply sequenced the blood TCR repertoires of 4 to 6 healthy adults. To increase sequencing depth and limit assay-specific biases, different laboratories used diverse techniques to prepare libraries and sequence TCR repertoires. Each donor's leukapheresis produced roughly between roughly 0.85 and 10 billion PBMCs. Summary of the overall study and its limitations: Clonotypes shared by all four sorted-subset donors showed higher generation probabilities than non-shared clonotypes. Naive subsets generally had larger estimated clonotype richness than memory subsets. Across a few donors, approximately 5% of naive CD4, around 3.5% of naive CD8, about 2% of memory CD4, and under 0.45% of memory CD8 clonotypes were shared. Sampling was limited to blood, and TCR repertoires in tissue likely differ from TCR repertoires in blood. The genetic and exposure-history diversity represented was limited by the small number of donors. Pairwise subsampling led to the expectation that sequencing depth would affect the degree of clonotype sharing among donors. Even with the large sequencing depth, rarefaction of the sorted-subset datasets indicated that sequencing was incomplete.

Using the deep immunoSEQ assay, multiplex PCR amplified TCR CDR3 regions from genomic DNA. For each cell subset, the extracted genomic DNA was distributed evenly across all wells of several immunoSEQ 96-well plates, and each plate served as one replicate. For sorted subsets, each replicate PCR was loaded with around 220 ng genomic DNA, equivalent to 30,000 or so T cell genomes. Purified libraries were measured with a Qubit 3.0 fluorometer, size-checked on a Bioanalyzer 2100, and measured again with the KAPA Library Quantification kit. Every immunoSEQ 96-well plate was sequenced on a dedicated single-read 150-cycle Illumina NextSeq 550 flow cell. As for the authors' bioinformatics: Because the immunoSEQ output held only junctional sequences and lacked quality scores, the filtering could not match the filtering applied to full-length reads. Sequences were annotated with PyIR, a Python wrapper for IgBLAST v1.9, and V/J genes and CDR3 were assigned using IMGT germline references. Any read was removed if the V/J assignment was weak (E-value above 1e-6), the CDR3 was missing, or the read contained stop codons, out-of-frame junctions, or ambiguous translated residues. A V3J clonotype was defined by an identical inferred V gene, J gene, and CDR3 amino acid sequence. To compute the percentage overlap between repertoires, the number of shared unique clonotypes was divided by the size of the smaller repertoire. Repertoire richness was assessed with RTK rarefaction, the Chao1 estimator, and Recon v2.1 estimates of unobserved clonotypes. Generation probabilities were computed with OLGA for all TCRbeta clonotypes obtained by the gDNA method from several donors. TCRdb carries this immuneACCESS record with in-frame sequences only. Its versions omit some clonotypes, under half of them owing to an unresolved V gene in the studies checked, with the rest unexplained. V and J calls and clone size are copied from that table; D and trimming were computed from the DNA. In this sample the table shows approximately 1.9 million clones, around 93% of which occur a single time. Less than 2% of the sample belongs to the ten largest clones.

CD8 naive samples were obtained by positive selection for CCR7 among CD45RO-negative cells, yielding a CD45RA+CCR7+ population from which TemRA cells were excluded. The donors were healthy, HIV-negative adults who had no recently reported acute infections or vaccinations. Only Caucasian adults living in Nashville, Tennessee, USA were represented among the donors. Blood was obtained by leukapheresis, after which PBMCs were separated by Ficoll-Histopaque density gradient centrifugation and cryopreserved in liquid nitrogen vapor phase. Purity and quantity of every magnetically sorted T cell population were checked by analytical flow cytometry. Genomic DNA was isolated from each sorted fraction and quantified by UV absorbance on a Nanodrop 2000c. In the case of this clone: What antigen it recognizes has not been identified. No much larger clone exists at a distance of one base, and base qualities are not known.

V lost 7 bases and J lost 3 bases; the stretch between them is 22 bases long. From cysteine to phenylalanine, the CDR3 is 16 amino acids long. Just the 48-base CDR3 DNA is kept, in frame starting at base 1. The germline V gene provides CDR1 MDHEN and CDR2 SYDVKM. The material sequenced was naive CD8+ T cells from PBMCs. The cell subset or site label for this specimen denotes: CD45RA+CCR7+. The chain is assembled from TRBV28 and TRBJ2-7; the D segment could be TRBD1, given 5 matching bases. This receptor was taken from a man in his late teens or twenties in good health. Some clones in this sample may be carry-over from other donors' samples. The encoded CDR3 is CASKVRRVGVGYEQYF. The sequenced DNA: TGTGCCAGCAAGGTTCGCAGGGTCGGAGTCGGCTACGAGCAGTACTTC.